The TCR beta chain under discussion was sequenced for a study of shared clonotypes between healthy human individuals. Whole-study results and caveats: Generation probability values for non-shared clonotypes were lower than those for clonotypes shared by all four donors.

About this clone: Its target is unknown.

TCRdb keeps only in-frame clones here, not all; method: immunoSEQ multiplex PCR. The sample gives hundreds of thousands of clones, 74% of which show up once; over 1.5% is in the top ten. The germline V gene encodes CDR1 LNHDA and CDR2 SQIVND (reference sequence). The CDR3 spans 15 residues. Unmatched junction bases numbered 3, after V lost 4 bases and J lost 2 bases. This clonotype was obtained from a woman under 40 in good health. The chain links TRBV19 to TRBJ2-7, with 12 bases matching TRBD2. Input material: memory CD4+ T cells sorted from blood. The subset denotes: CD45RA-negative fraction. The chain's CDR3 is CASSTLAGGPYEQYF. The CDR3 nucleotides are TGTGCCAGTAGTACTCTAGCGGGAGGGCCCTACGAGCAGTACTTC.